This T cell receptor beta chain was profiled in a study of blood T cell repertoires in COVID-19. Study details: Sample material is recorded as cDNA or gDNA derived from T cells, B-cell-depleted T cells, or PBMCs.

In germline, CDR1 is KGHSH, CDR2 LQKENI. The junction had 6 bases not matched to a gene; V was cut back by 1 base and J by 1 base. This CDR3 is 16 amino acids long. Sequenced by immunoSEQ multiplex PCR; TCRdb stores in-frame clones only, minus some. The sample gives fewer than 300,000 clones, roughly 93% of which show up once; roughly 2% is in the top ten. Participants' reported clinical history set cohort assignment. The source material was PBMCs or T cells enriched from blood (not recorded which). The chain links TRBV18 to TRBJ1-2; TRBD1 agrees at 7 bases. This TCR came from a woman aged 35 to 49 with acute COVID-19. The CDR3 DNA follows: TGTGCCAGCTCACCACAGAAGACAGGGATTAACTATGGCTACACCTTC. As protein: CASSPQKTGINYGYTF.